This TCR beta chain was recovered during a study of blood T cell repertoires in COVID-19. Study summary: Acute and convalescent COVID-19 samples came from the United States, Italy and Spain. The analysed material was cDNA or gDNA that came from T cells, B-cell-depleted T cells, or PBMCs.

CDR3 length: 14 amino acids. The V gene's germline CDR1 is SGHRS and CDR2 YFSETQ. Trimming removed 4 bases from V and 3 bases from J, with 13 bases in between. Some clones are missing from TCRdb's copy, which holds only in-frame ones; the method was immunoSEQ multiplex PCR. The sample records around 64,000 clones, approximately 79% being singletons. The chain uses TRBV5-1 and TRBJ1-2, with D maybe TRBD1 (5 bases). The sequenced sample was peripheral blood. This TCR was sampled from a man aged 55 to 69 with acute or convalescent COVID-19. CDR3 nucleotides: TGCGCCAGCAGCCAAGTCGGGGGAGACTATGGCTACACCTTC. This codes for CASSQVGGDYGYTF. Variable domain in full (rest from reference TRBV5-1 and TRBJ1-2): KAGVTQTPRYLIKTRGQQVTLSCSPISGHRSVSWYQQTPGQGLQFLFEYFSETQRNKGNFPGRFSGRQFSNSRSEMNVSTLELGDSALYLCASSQVGGDYGYTFGSGTRLTVV.